The 28 T cell receptor beta chains reported below all come from one sample, sequenced in a study of regulatory T cells in long-lasting Graves disease. Time point indicated: persistent/refractory GD, antithyroid drugs over 5 years with positive TRAb. The authors made the TCR library using RNA they extracted from PBMCs. CDR3 regions were amplified by Arm-PCR using iRepertoire HTBI primers to build TCR beta libraries. TCRdb ran MiXCR on the multiplex PCR reads and lists one entry per CDR3 protein. This table has 500,000 to 800,000 distinct CDR3 sequences, 25% to 35% appearing once. Sequenced material: peripheral blood mononuclear cells (PBMCs), taken when the disease was refractory, from a patient treated with antithyroid drugs. These TCRs come from a female donor with Graves disease.

This clonotype occurred many times. The rearrangement joins TRBV12-3 or TRBV12-4 to TRBJ2-7; D is possibly TRBD1 (6 bases). Trimming removed 6 bases from V and 4 bases from J, with 13 bases in between. The CDR3 runs to 13 residues. CDR3 in amino acids: CASRSGVVYEQYF. The CDR3 region has the DNA TGTGCCAGCAGATCAGGGGTGGTGTACGAGCAGTACTTC.

This chain links TRBV12-3 or TRBV12-4 with TRBJ1-5, with D hard to call. The V end was cut by 6 bases, the J end by 1 base, with 7 bases between. CDR3 length equals 13 residues. CDR3 sequence reads: CASSIGSNQPQHF. The CDR3 DNA follows: TGTGCCAGCAGCATCGGGAGCAATCAGCCCCAGCATTTT.

The chain uses TRBV6-9 and TRBJ1-3, with D possibly being TRBD1 (5 bases). The CDR3 is 17 amino acids. Per germline, CDR1 MNHGY and CDR2 SVAAGI. The ends were cut back, 3 bases at V and 0 bases at J, with 15 bases in the middle. The DNA for the CDR3 is TGTGCCAGCAGTTACTCTTTCCCAGGGACCTCTGGAAACACCATATATTTT. Its translation is CASSYSFPGTSGNTIYF.

The chain joins TRBV27 to TRBJ1-2; D remains unclear. The V gene's germline CDR1 is MNHEY and CDR2 SMNVEV (reference sequence). The CDR3 contains 16 residues. With 3 bases removed from V and 5 bases from J, the gap between germline ends came to 19 bases. In DNA form, the CDR3 reads TGTGCCAGCAGTTTTACCGGGCCCTACGCGACATATGGCTACACCTTC. It translates to CASSFTGPYATYGYTF.

The V call is TRBV20-1, the J call TRBJ1-5; tentative D call: TRBD1 (6 bases). Per germline, CDR1 DFQATT and CDR2 SNEGSKA (reference sequence). This CDR3 is 15 amino acids long. V lost 3 bases, J lost 4 bases, and 16 bases lay in between. In DNA, the CDR3 is TGCAGTGCTAGTGTGGGGGGCTTAAAGAATCAGCCCCAGCATTTT. It translates to CSASVGGLKNQPQHF.

This chain joins TRBV5-1 and TRBJ1-1; no clear D gene. The germline V gene has CDR1 SGHRS and CDR2 YFSETQ. The CDR3 runs to 14 residues. V was clipped by 2 bases and J by 0 bases, with 8 bases between them. The chain's CDR3 is CASSFGEVNTEAFF. The CDR3 nucleotides are TGCGCCAGCAGCTTCGGGGAAGTGAACACTGAAGCTTTCTTT.

This clonotype turned up a few times. The chain carries TRBV28 and TRBJ1-2, with D maybe TRBD1 (6 bases). This CDR3 contains 14 residues. Trimming took off 6 bases at V and 4 bases at J, with 15 bases between the two ends. Germline values: CDR1 MDHEN, CDR2 SYDVKM. As DNA, the CDR3 is TGTGCCAGCAGCCTGATACAGGGCCCCTATGGCTACACCTTC. The encoded protein is CASSLIQGPYGYTF.

The CDR3 DNA reads as TGTGCCAGCAGCGCCCCACAGGGGGCGAGCACTGAAGCTTTCTTT. Translation: CASSAPQGASTEAFF. This chain connects TRBV9 to TRBJ1-1; 9 bases align to TRBD1. J gave up 4 bases and V 3 bases, and 7 bases lay outside the gene matches. CDR3 size: 15 residues. Germline CDR1 SGDLS, CDR2 YYNGEE.

This clonotype appeared many times. DNA for the CDR3: TGTGCCAGCAGCGCTACAGGGATGAACACTGAAGCTTTCTTT. Protein product: CASSATGMNTEAFF. This rearrangement joins TRBV6-1 to TRBJ1-1; maybe TRBD1 (6 bases). The germline V gene encodes CDR1 MNHNS and CDR2 SASEGT. The CDR3 has 14 residues. The V and J ends lost 6 bases and 0 bases respectively, with 11 bases between them.

With respect to this clonotype: This may stem from a read error, because a much larger clone lies one nucleotide away. This chain joins TRBV7-3 and TRBJ1-2, with 10 nucleotides matching TRBD1. The V segment lost 5 bases and the J segment 8 bases; nucleotides outside the gene matches: 2. CDR1 and CDR2 (germline): SGHTA, FQGTGA. This CDR3 is 12 amino acids long. This chain's CDR3 is CASSPTGGGYTF. The CDR3 nucleotides read TGTGCCAGCAGCCCGACAGGGGGCGGCTACACCTTC.

The V and J genes are TRBV9 and TRBJ2-7, with D perhaps assigned TRBD1 or TRBD2 (5 bases each). Trimming took off 0 bases at V and 1 base at J, with 8 bases between the two ends. Per germline, CDR1 SGDLS and CDR2 YYNGEE. The CDR3 runs 14 residues. The CDR3 sequence is CASSVGEGSYEQYF. Here the CDR3 DNA reads TGTGCCAGCAGCGTAGGAGAGGGGTCCTACGAGCAGTACTTC.

This clonotype was seen more than once but under ten times. V gene TRBV6-1 combines with J gene TRBJ1-2; D unresolved. V shed 0 bases and J shed 12 bases, with 14 bases lying between them. The germline CDR1 and CDR2 sequences are MNHNS and SASEGT. The CDR3 totals 13 residues. In nucleotides, the CDR3 is TGTGCCAGCAGTGAAGCCCAAGGCCGGTCGAACACCTTC. Translated: CASSEAQGRSNTF.

This clonotype was seen more than once but under ten times. This chain joins TRBV4-1 and TRBJ2-5, with 7 bases lining up with TRBD2. V trimming: 4 bases; J trimming: 1 base; junction bases outside the gene matches: 12. The CDR3 spans 17 residues. Germline V gene sequence: CDR1 MGHRA, CDR2 YSYEKL. The CDR3 protein is CASSLQQASSGQETQYF. The DNA for the CDR3 is TGCGCCAGCAGCCTCCAGCAGGCGTCTAGCGGCCAAGAGACCCAGTACTTC.

This clonotype was detected a few times. J is TRBJ2-7 and V is TRBV6-1, with a weak D call TRBD1 (6 bases). V lost 8 bases, J lost 3 bases, and 14 bases lay in between. CDR3 size: 13 residues. Germline V gene sequence: CDR1 MNHNS, CDR2 SASEGT. The CDR3 here is CASLQAGDYEQYF. The CDR3 DNA follows: TGTGCCAGCCTACAGGCAGGGGACTACGAGCAGTACTTC.

The table lists this clonotype with a few counts. This chain links TRBV19 with TRBJ1-5; tentatively, D is TRBD1 (5 bases). The CDR3 consists of 15 residues. Germline CDR1 is LNHDA and CDR2 is SQIVND (reference sequence). With 3 bases removed from V and 4 bases from J, the gap between germline ends came to 13 bases. The CDR3 loop is CASSMARGGNQPQHF. DNA of the CDR3: TGTGCCAGTAGTATGGCACGGGGGGGGAATCAGCCCCAGCATTTT.

The V gene is TRBV2, the J gene TRBJ1-2; the match to TRBD1 covers 8 bases. The germline V gene has CDR1 SNHLY and CDR2 FYNNEI. The junction had 4 bases not matched to a gene; V was cut back by 4 bases and J by 12 bases. The CDR3 runs 11 residues. Written as DNA, the CDR3 is TGTGCCAGCAGTGGTTGGACAGGGAACACCTTC. Translating it yields CASSGWTGNTF.

The chain carries TRBV7-3 and TRBJ2-2; possible D gene TRBD1, 6 bases. The length of the CDR3 is 15 residues. The ends were cut back, 7 bases at V and 4 bases at J, with 16 bases in the middle. Germline CDR1 reads SGHTA; CDR2 reads FQGTGA. The CDR3 DNA reads as TGTGCCAGCACCTCACCCGGGACACTCACCGGGGAGCTGTTTTTT. Its translation: CASTSPGTLTGELFF.

The chain combines TRBV20-1 with TRBJ1-5, with a tentative D call TRBD1 (5 bases). CDR1 and CDR2 (germline): DFQATT, SNEGSKA (reference sequence). This CDR3 comprises 13 residues. Trimming removed 3 bases at V and 4 bases at J, with 10 bases between. CDR3 DNA sequence: TGCAGTGCTAGGTCACAGGTAAATCAGCCCCAGCATTTT. It yields the protein CSARSQVNQPQHF.

As concerns this clonotype: The junction shows a germline mismatch at one end, possibly a read error. The chain links TRBV7-3 to TRBJ2-5; 13 bases are a match to TRBD2. Germline V CDR1 and CDR2: SGHTA, FQGTGA. The CDR3 runs 17 residues. In nucleotides, the CDR3 is TGCGCCAGCAGCCAGGGGGAGACTAGCGGGAGGCTGGAGACCCAGTACTTC. Its protein product is CASSQGETSGRLETQYF.

This clonotype was detected many times. V gene TRBV12-3 or TRBV12-4 combines with J gene TRBJ2-6; D is uncertain. This CDR3 comprises 14 residues. The germline V and J ends were trimmed by 6 bases and 0 bases, with 6 bases remaining between them. CDR3 bases: TGTGCCAGCAGACGAAACTCTGGGGCCAACGTCCTGACTTTC. Translation: CASRRNSGANVLTF.

This clonotype was detected only a few times. The rearrangement uses TRBV29-1 and TRBJ1-2; TRBD1 matches at 8 bases. Germline CDR1 SQVTM, CDR2 ANQGSEA. This CDR3 comprises 13 residues. Trimming took 7 bases from V and 3 from J; bases not matched to a gene: 7. The CDR3 nucleotides read TGCAGCGCGGGACAGGAGAGGTACTATGGCTACACCTTC. Translated: CSAGQERYYGYTF.

This clonotype was seen ten or more times. The V and J genes are TRBV29-1 and TRBJ1-1; D is undetermined. Trimming took 2 bases from V and 1 from J, leaving 11 bases between them. Germline V gene lookup returns CDR1 SQVTM and CDR2 ANQGSEA. CDR3 size: 14 residues. Here the CDR3 DNA reads TGCAGCGTTGAACTACAGAGGTGGAACACTGAAGCTTTCTTT. It translates to CSVELQRWNTEAFF. Using reference TRBV29-1 and TRBJ1-1 for the parts outside the CDR3, the full variable domain is SAVISQKPSRDICQRGTSLTIQCQVDSQVTMMFWYRQQPGQSLTLIATANQGSEATYESGFVIDKFPISRPNLTFSTLTVSNMSPEDSSIYLCSVELQRWNTEAFFGQGTRLTVV.

This clonotype was counted many times. V gene TRBV28 combines with J gene TRBJ1-5, with TRBD1 as a possible D gene (5 bases). V was shortened by 6 bases and J by 4 bases, with 13 bases between the two germline ends. The CDR3 is 14 residues long. Germline V CDR1 and CDR2: MDHEN, SYDVKM. The CDR3 spells CASRAQGGNQPQHF. The CDR3, as DNA: TGTGCCAGCAGAGCTCAGGGTGGGAATCAGCCCCAGCATTTT.

The chain recombines TRBV5-5 with TRBJ1-1; D not resolved. Between the trimmed V and J ends, which lost 1 base and 0 bases, there was a span of 10 bases. The germline V gene has CDR1 SGHKS and CDR2 YYEKEE (reference sequence). The CDR3 has 15 residues. The CDR3 nucleotides are TGTGCCAGCAGCTTGCAGGCAGGTTTGAACACTGAAGCTTTCTTT. Protein: CASSLQAGLNTEAFF.

This clonotype showed up just a few times. In DNA form, the CDR3 reads TGCAGCGCCGGTATAAGCGGGACAGACAACACTGAAGCTTTCTTT. Encoded protein: CSAGISGTDNTEAFF. The chain recombines TRBV29-1 with TRBJ1-1; TRBD1 agrees at 7 bases. The germline gives CDR1 SQVTM, CDR2 ANQGSEA. This CDR3 is built from 15 residues. The V segment lost 7 bases and the J segment 2 bases; nucleotides outside the gene matches: 13.

The rearrangement uses TRBV5-5 and TRBJ1-2; D call uncertain. With 1 base removed from V and 1 base from J, the gap between germline ends came to 11 bases. CDR1 is SGHKS and CDR2 is YYEKEE in the germline V gene (reference sequence). The CDR3 length is 15 residues. CDR3 loop: CASSLLGSGNYGYTF. The CDR3, as DNA: TGTGCCAGCAGCTTGTTGGGGTCGGGTAACTATGGCTACACCTTC. The entire variable domain, with the rest obtained from reference TRBV5-5 and TRBJ1-2, is as follows: DAGVTQSPTHLIKTRGQQVTLRCSPISGHKSVSWYQQVLGQGPQFIFQYYEKEERGRGNFPDRFSARQFPNYSSELNVNALLLGDSALYLCASSLLGSGNYGYTFGSGTRLTVV.

The table lists this clonotype with a few counts. This chain uses TRBV11-2 with TRBJ2-5; the match to TRBD2 covers 9 bases. The length of the CDR3 is 17 residues. From germline, CDR1 is SGHAT and CDR2 FQNNGV. V was pared by 2 bases and J by 1 base, with 8 bases of the junction left unmatched. In DNA form, the CDR3 reads TGTGCCAGCAGCTTATATTTGCGGGGGGGCGGCCAAGAGACCCAGTACTTC. Amino acid sequence: CASSLYLRGGGQETQYF.

This clonotype was seen only a few times. The chain joins TRBV7-9 to TRBJ2-5; D unresolved. The germline V gene has CDR1 SEHNR and CDR2 FQNEAQ (reference sequence). CDR3 length: 14 amino acids. Trimming pared 4 bases from V and 1 base from J, leaving 10 bases between. CDR3 protein: CASSSTSGQETQYF. The DNA of the CDR3 is TGTGCCAGCAGCTCCACCTCTGGCCAAGAGACCCAGTACTTC.